This is a list of T cell receptor beta chains from one sample in a study of post-analysis software for immune sequencing data. Each CDR3 protein is one row after TCRdb ran MiXCR on the PCR reads. This table has roughly 570,000 distinct CDR3 sequences, 30% to 40% appearing once. Sample: blood. These receptor sequences come from a girl aged 2-17 years with multiple sclerosis. The CDR3 runs from the conserved cysteine through the conserved F or W. D genes are given only for firm matches. Clone size is not always given. Where it is, it says once, few, many or a class for expanded clones.

size: few; J: TRBJ1-1; D: -; V: TRBV5-1; DNA: TGCGCCAGCAGCTTTGGACAGAGGAACACTGAAGCTTTCTTT; CDR3: CASSFGQRNTEAFF
size: few; J: TRBJ2-3; D: TRBD2; V: TRBV5-1; DNA: TGCGCCAGCAGCGAGACTAGCGGGGGCCCGGCCTTCGGGACGCAGTATTTT; CDR3: CASSETSGGPAFGTQYF
size: -; J: TRBJ1-1; D: -; V: TRBV20-1; DNA: TGCAGTGGGGACCCTAGGACCGACTTGAACACTGAAGCTTTCTTT; CDR3: CSGDPRTDLNTEAFF
size: few; J: TRBJ1-2; D: TRBD1; V: TRBV5-1; DNA: TGCGCCAGCGGACAGGGCTATGGCTACACCTTC; CDR3: CASGQGYGYTF
size: few; J: TRBJ2-5; D: TRBD2; V: TRBV18; DNA: TGTGCCAGCTCTCCGGCGACTAGCGGGGTGAGAGAGACCCAGTACTTC; CDR3: CASSPATSGVRETQYF
size: -; J: TRBJ2-6; D: -; V: TRBV18; DNA: TGTGCCAGCTCACCACTCTCTGGGGCCAACGTCCTGACTTTC; CDR3: CASSPLSGANVLTF
size: -; J: TRBJ1-2; D: TRBD1; V: TRBV15; DNA: TGTGCCGCCAGCAGAGACAGGGGGCGAGGTGGCTACACCTTC; CDR3: CAASRDRGRGGYTF
size: few; J: TRBJ1-5; D: TRBD1; V: TRBV27; DNA: TGTGCCAGCAGTTTCCAGCTTCCGACAGGGTTAAATCAGCCCCAGCATTTT; CDR3: CASSFQLPTGLNQPQHF
size: -; J: TRBJ2-3; D: TRBD2; V: TRBV5-1; DNA: TGCGCCAGCAGCGAACTAGCGACAGATACGCAGTATTTT; CDR3: CASSELATDTQYF
size: -; J: TRBJ2-3; D: TRBD2; V: TRBV28; DNA: TGTGCCAGCAGTTTAATATTCGGGGGGATCACAGATACGCAGTATTTT; CDR3: CASSLIFGGITDTQYF
size: few; J: TRBJ2-5; D: -; V: TRBV10-3; DNA: TGTGCCATCAGTGACGGAGAGAAAGAGACCCAGTACTTC; CDR3: CAISDGEKETQYF
size: -; J: TRBJ2-3; D: -; V: TRBV20-1; DNA: TGCAGTGCTAGACCTAGCGAAGGGGTGCAGTATTTT; CDR3: CSARPSEGVQYF
size: -; J: TRBJ2-1; D: -; V: TRBV6-1; DNA: TGTGCCAGCAGTGAAGACGGGGCAGGGACCTACAATGAGCAGTTCTTC; CDR3: CASSEDGAGTYNEQFF
size: few; J: TRBJ2-4; D: -; V: TRBV5-1; DNA: TGCGCCAGCAGCTGGGACCCTGGGGCCAAAAACATTCAGTACTTC; CDR3: CASSWDPGAKNIQYF
size: -; J: TRBJ2-1; D: TRBD2; V: TRBV7-8; DNA: TGTGCCAGCAGCCGGGGACCACTAGCGAGGGGAAACAATGAGCAGTTCTTC; CDR3: CASSRGPLARGNNEQFF
size: -; J: TRBJ1-1; D: -; V: TRBV5-1; DNA: TGCGCCAGTAGGCGGGACTCCCCTGGGACTGAAGCTTTCTTT; CDR3: CASRRDSPGTEAFF
size: -; J: TRBJ2-4; D: -; V: TRBV6-6; DNA: TGTGCCAGCAGTTACTCGGGTGGACAACTAGCCAAAAACATTCAGTACTTC; CDR3: CASSYSGGQLAKNIQYF
size: few; J: TRBJ2-1; D: -; V: TRBV20-1; DNA: TGCAGTGCCCCTAAGTCGCCCCGCTCCTACAATGAGCAGTTCTTC; CDR3: CSAPKSPRSYNEQFF
size: -; J: TRBJ2-2; D: TRBD2; V: TRBV7-3; DNA: TGTGCCAGCAGCTTGGGGACTAGGTTATCCGGGGAGCTGTTTTTT; CDR3: CASSLGTRLSGELFF
size: -; J: TRBJ2-7; D: -; V: TRBV12-3/TRBV12-4; DNA: TGTGCCAGCAGTCTGACGGGGGGCCGTTATCATTGGTACGAGCAGTACTTC; CDR3: CASSLTGGRYHWYEQYF
size: few; J: TRBJ1-6; D: -; V: TRBV7-2; DNA: TGTGCCAGAAGGGACGCGGGCTCCTATAATTCACCCCTCCACTTT; CDR3: CARRDAGSYNSPLHF
size: -; J: TRBJ2-5; D: -; V: TRBV18; DNA: TGTGCCAGCTCACCAGGGTCCGGGACGCTCCAAGAGACCCAGTACTTC; CDR3: CASSPGSGTLQETQYF
size: few; J: TRBJ2-3; D: -; V: TRBV5-6; DNA: TGTGCCAGCAGCTTGCTATTTCGCCAGGCCACAGATACGCAGTATTTT; CDR3: CASSLLFRQATDTQYF
size: -; J: TRBJ1-1; D: TRBD1; V: TRBV12-3/TRBV12-4; DNA: TGTGCCAGCACCCCAGATGGGACAGGGTTTTCGAACACTGAAGCTTTCTTT; CDR3: CASTPDGTGFSNTEAFF
size: -; J: TRBJ2-5; D: -; V: TRBV9; DNA: TGTGCCAGCAGCGACGGGGTTGCGGAGACCCAGTACTTC; CDR3: CASSDGVAETQYF
size: -; J: TRBJ2-3; D: TRBD2; V: TRBV20-1; DNA: TGCAGTGCTCTTCTAGCGGGGGGCTCCCCCTCAACGCAGTATTTT; CDR3: CSALLAGGSPSTQYF
size: few; J: TRBJ2-7; D: -; V: TRBV5-1; DNA: TGCGCCAGCAGCTCCCGGGACTACGAGCAGTACTTC; CDR3: CASSSRDYEQYF
size: -; J: TRBJ2-7; D: -; V: TRBV2; DNA: TGTGCCAGCAGTGAGATCGCCGGGTCAGAGCAGTACTTC; CDR3: CASSEIAGSEQYF
size: -; J: TRBJ1-2; D: -; V: TRBV15; DNA: TGTGCCACCAGCAGGCCGGATAGGATCTATGGCTACACCTTC; CDR3: CATSRPDRIYGYTF
size: -; J: TRBJ2-3; D: TRBD2; V: TRBV4-2; DNA: TGTGCCAGCAGCCAAGACGGTGGGCAGCGGGGGCACACAGATACGCAGTATTTT; CDR3: CASSQDGGQRGHTDTQYF
size: few; J: TRBJ2-3; D: -; V: TRBV3-1; DNA: TGTGCCAGCAGCCAAGACCCCCCACCGGGTCTGTCGAGGGATACGCAGTATTTT; CDR3: CASSQDPPPGLSRDTQYF
size: few; J: TRBJ2-3; D: TRBD2; V: TRBV7-9; DNA: TGTGCCAGCAGCCCCTTCCTAGCGGGGGGAAACACAGATACGCAGTATTTT; CDR3: CASSPFLAGGNTDTQYF
size: -; J: TRBJ1-2; D: -; V: TRBV3-1; DNA: TGTGCCAGCAGCCCAGGATTCTATGGCTACACCTTC; CDR3: CASSPGFYGYTF
size: -; J: TRBJ1-1; D: -; V: TRBV6-6; DNA: TGTGCCAGCAGTTACCACGGGGGGCTGGGGACTGAAGCTTTCTTT; CDR3: CASSYHGGLGTEAFF
size: once; J: TRBJ1-5; D: -; V: TRBV9; DNA: TGTGCCAGCAGCGTAGATGGAGACGGGCATCAGCCCCAGCATTTT; CDR3: CASSVDGDGHQPQHF
size: few; J: TRBJ2-5; D: -; V: TRBV5-1; DNA: TGCGCCAGCAGCTTGGGGGCGACTAGTGGGCACGAGACCCAGTACTTC; CDR3: CASSLGATSGHETQYF
size: -; J: TRBJ2-5; D: TRBD2; V: TRBV27; DNA: TGTGCCAGCAGTGCCCTAGCGGGTGTCTCCGGAGAGACCCAGTACTTC; CDR3: CASSALAGVSGETQYF
size: few; J: TRBJ2-3; D: TRBD2; V: TRBV15; DNA: TGTGCCACCAGGGGGGGGGGCACAGATACGCAGTATTTT; CDR3: CATRGGGTDTQYF
size: -; J: TRBJ1-2; D: -; V: TRBV5-1; DNA: TGCGCCAGCAGCTTGGCGACGGATGGCTACACCTTC; CDR3: CASSLATDGYTF
size: -; J: TRBJ2-1; D: -; V: TRBV12-3/TRBV12-4; DNA: TGTGCCAGCAGTTCCAGGGAGAATGAGCAGTTCTTC; CDR3: CASSSRENEQFF
size: few; J: TRBJ1-1; D: -; V: TRBV15; DNA: TGTGCCACCAGCAGTATCAGGGGTCCGGGGACTGAAGCTTTCTTT; CDR3: CATSSIRGPGTEAFF
size: -; J: TRBJ2-3; D: -; V: TRBV29-1; DNA: TGCGGCGTTGAGGGGGAAAGGGCCGCAGATACGCAGTATTTT; CDR3: CGVEGERAADTQYF
size: -; J: TRBJ2-4; D: -; V: TRBV25-1; DNA: TGTGCCAGCAGTGAGGCGACACGGGCGTACTTC; CDR3: CASSEATRAYF
size: few; J: TRBJ2-1; D: TRBD2; V: TRBV24-1; DNA: TGTGCCACCAGTGATTTGCCCTTGAGCGGGGGGACAAACAATGAGCAGTTCTTC; CDR3: CATSDLPLSGGTNNEQFF
size: -; J: TRBJ1-1; D: -; V: TRBV7-8; DNA: TGTGCCAGCAGCTTGCGGGGGGCAGGGACTGAAGCTTTCTTT; CDR3: CASSLRGAGTEAFF
size: -; J: TRBJ1-2; D: -; V: TRBV28; DNA: TGTGCCAGCAGTCTGGACAGCGGGTATGGCTACACCTTC; CDR3: CASSLDSGYGYTF
size: -; J: TRBJ1-1; D: -; V: TRBV29-1; DNA: TGCAGCGCCCAGGTTAAACAGAGGGACACTGAAGCTTTCTTT; CDR3: CSAQVKQRDTEAFF
size: few; J: TRBJ2-1; D: TRBD2; V: TRBV6-5; DNA: TGTGCCAGCAGTTACTCAGGCGGGCTAGCGGGGGGGTCGAGCTCCTACAATGAGCAGTTCTTC; CDR3: CASSYSGGLAGGSSSYNEQFF
size: few; J: TRBJ2-7; D: -; V: TRBV5-1; DNA: TGCGCCAGCAGATGGGACTCGAGCTCCTACGAGCAGTACTTC; CDR3: CASRWDSSSYEQYF
size: -; J: TRBJ1-2; D: -; V: TRBV29-1; DNA: TGCAGCGTTGACGGGGGCTCCCTTGGCTACACCTTC; CDR3: CSVDGGSLGYTF
size: -; J: TRBJ2-1; D: TRBD1; V: TRBV20-1; DNA: TGCAGTGCTAGAACCTTACAGGGGAGCTCCTACAATGAGCAGTTCTTC; CDR3: CSARTLQGSSYNEQFF
size: few; J: TRBJ2-1; D: TRBD1; V: TRBV6-5; DNA: TGTGCCAGCAGTTACCCTATGACAGGGGGAAATGGTCGCAATGAGCAGTTCTTC; CDR3: CASSYPMTGGNGRNEQFF
size: few; J: TRBJ1-2; D: -; V: TRBV13; DNA: TGTGCCAGCAGCTTAGGAGGACAGCCTCGCTATGGCTACACCTTC; CDR3: CASSLGGQPRYGYTF
size: -; J: TRBJ1-2; D: -; V: TRBV5-1; DNA: TGCGCCAGCAGCTTGGAGACTGCTTATGGCTACACCTTC; CDR3: CASSLETAYGYTF
size: -; J: TRBJ2-2; D: TRBD1; V: TRBV28; DNA: TGTGCCAGCAGGCTACCGGGACAGGGAAACACCGGGGAGCTGTTTTTT; CDR3: CASRLPGQGNTGELFF
size: -; J: TRBJ2-3; D: -; V: TRBV2; DNA: TGTGCCAGCAGTGCTAGCGATGCGGATACGCAGTATTTT; CDR3: CASSASDADTQYF
size: few; J: TRBJ1-1; D: -; V: TRBV5-4; DNA: TGTGCCAGCAGCCCCCTAGGGAGAGGGGGCACTGAAGCTTTCTTT; CDR3: CASSPLGRGGTEAFF